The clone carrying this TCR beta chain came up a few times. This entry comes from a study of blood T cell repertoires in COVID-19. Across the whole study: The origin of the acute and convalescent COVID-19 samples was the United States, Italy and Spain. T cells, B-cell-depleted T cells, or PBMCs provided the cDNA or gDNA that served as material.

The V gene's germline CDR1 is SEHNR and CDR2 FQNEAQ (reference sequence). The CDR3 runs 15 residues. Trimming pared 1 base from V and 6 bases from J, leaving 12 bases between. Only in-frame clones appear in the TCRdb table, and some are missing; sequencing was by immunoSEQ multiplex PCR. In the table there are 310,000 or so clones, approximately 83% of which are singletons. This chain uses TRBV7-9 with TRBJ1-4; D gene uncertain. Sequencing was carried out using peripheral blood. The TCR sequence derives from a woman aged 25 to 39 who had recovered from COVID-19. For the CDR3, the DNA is TGTGCCAGCAGCTTAGTCGGCCAGCTAGATGAAAAACTGTTTTTT. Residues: CASSLVGQLDEKLFF.